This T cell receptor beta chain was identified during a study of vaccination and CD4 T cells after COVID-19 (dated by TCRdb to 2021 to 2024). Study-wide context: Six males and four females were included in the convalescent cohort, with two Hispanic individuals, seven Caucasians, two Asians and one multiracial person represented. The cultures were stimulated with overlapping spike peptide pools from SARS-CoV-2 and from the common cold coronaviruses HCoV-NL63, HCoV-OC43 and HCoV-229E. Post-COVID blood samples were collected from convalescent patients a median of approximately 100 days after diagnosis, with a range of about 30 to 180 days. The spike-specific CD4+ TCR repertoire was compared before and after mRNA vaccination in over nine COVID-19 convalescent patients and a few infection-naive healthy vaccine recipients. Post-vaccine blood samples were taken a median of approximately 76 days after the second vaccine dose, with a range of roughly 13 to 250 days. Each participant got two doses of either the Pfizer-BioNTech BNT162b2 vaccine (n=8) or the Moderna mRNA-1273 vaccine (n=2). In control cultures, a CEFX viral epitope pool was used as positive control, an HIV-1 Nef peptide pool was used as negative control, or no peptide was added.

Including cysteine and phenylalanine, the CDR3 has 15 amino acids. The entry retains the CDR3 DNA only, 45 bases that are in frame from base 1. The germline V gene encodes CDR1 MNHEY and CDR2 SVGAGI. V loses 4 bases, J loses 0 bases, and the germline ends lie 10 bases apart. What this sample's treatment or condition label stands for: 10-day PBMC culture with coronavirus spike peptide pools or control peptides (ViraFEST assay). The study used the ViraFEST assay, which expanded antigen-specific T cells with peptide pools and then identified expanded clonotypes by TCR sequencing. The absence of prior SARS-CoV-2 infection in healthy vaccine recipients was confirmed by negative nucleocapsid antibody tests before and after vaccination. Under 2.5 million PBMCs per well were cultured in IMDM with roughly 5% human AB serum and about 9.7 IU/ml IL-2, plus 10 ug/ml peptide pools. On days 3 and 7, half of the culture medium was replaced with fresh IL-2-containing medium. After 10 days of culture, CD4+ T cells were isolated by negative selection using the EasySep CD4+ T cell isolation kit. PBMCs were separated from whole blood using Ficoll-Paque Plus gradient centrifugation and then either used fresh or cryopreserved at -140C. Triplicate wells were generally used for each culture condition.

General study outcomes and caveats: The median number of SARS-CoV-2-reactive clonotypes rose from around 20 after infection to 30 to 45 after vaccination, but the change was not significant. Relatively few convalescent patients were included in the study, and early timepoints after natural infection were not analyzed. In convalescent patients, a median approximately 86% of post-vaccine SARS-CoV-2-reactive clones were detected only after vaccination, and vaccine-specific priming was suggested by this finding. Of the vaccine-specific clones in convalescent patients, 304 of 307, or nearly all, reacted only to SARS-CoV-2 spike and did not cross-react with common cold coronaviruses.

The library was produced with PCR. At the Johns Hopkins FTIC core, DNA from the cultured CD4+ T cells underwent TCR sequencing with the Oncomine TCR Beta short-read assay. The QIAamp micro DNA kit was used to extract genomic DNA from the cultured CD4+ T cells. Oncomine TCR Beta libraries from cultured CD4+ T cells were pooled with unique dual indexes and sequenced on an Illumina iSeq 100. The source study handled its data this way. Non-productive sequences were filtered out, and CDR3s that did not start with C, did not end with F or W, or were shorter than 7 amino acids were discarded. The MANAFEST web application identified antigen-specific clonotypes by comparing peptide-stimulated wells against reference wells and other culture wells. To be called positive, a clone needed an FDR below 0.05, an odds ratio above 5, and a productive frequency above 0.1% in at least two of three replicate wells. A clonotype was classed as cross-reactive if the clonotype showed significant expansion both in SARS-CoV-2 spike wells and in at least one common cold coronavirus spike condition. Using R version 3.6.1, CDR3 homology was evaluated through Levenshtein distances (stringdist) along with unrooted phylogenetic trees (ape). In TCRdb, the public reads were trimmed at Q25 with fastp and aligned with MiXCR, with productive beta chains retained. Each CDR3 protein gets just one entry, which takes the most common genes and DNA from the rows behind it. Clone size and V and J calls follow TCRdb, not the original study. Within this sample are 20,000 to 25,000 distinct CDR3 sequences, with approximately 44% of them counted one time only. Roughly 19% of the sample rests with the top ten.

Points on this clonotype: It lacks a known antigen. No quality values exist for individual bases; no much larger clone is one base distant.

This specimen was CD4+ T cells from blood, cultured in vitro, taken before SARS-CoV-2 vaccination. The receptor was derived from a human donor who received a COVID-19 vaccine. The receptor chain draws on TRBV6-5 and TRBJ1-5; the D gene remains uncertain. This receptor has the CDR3 CASSFGRFSNQPQHF. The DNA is TGTGCCAGCAGTTTCGGACGGTTTAGCAATCAGCCCCAGCATTTT.